Listed below are T cell receptor beta chains from one sample, sequenced in a study of cytomegalovirus exposure and HLA in healthy donors. The method was immunoSEQ multiplex PCR; TCRdb's version includes in-frame clones alone and lacks a portion of them. The sample holds about 70,000 clones. Sequenced: PBMCs. These receptors were collected from a female donor in good health and CMV-seropositive. Both conserved end residues are part of each CDR3. Fields, in order: J gene, D gene, CDR3 length, V gene, CDR3 protein, CDR3 DNA. A D gene is named only where the DNA matches it firmly.

>TRBJ1-2|NA|14|TRBV5-5
CASSAGVPNYGYTF
TGTGCCAGCAGCGCGGGGGTTCCTAACTATGGCTACACCTTC
>TRBJ1-5|NA|14|TRBV4-1
CASSKHPGVQPQHF
TGCGCCAGCAGTAAACACCCCGGAGTACAGCCCCAGCATTTT
>TRBJ2-1|TRBD1|13|TRBV10-3
CASGQGRSNEQFF
TGTGCCAGCGGACAGGGGAGAAGCAATGAGCAGTTCTTC
>TRBJ1-1|NA|14|TRBV5-6
CASRVQGSRTEAFF
TGTGCCAGCAGAGTACAGGGTTCTAGGACTGAAGCTTTCTTT
>TRBJ1-1|TRBD1|12|TRBV28
CASSLDRAEAFF
TGTGCCAGCAGTCTGGACAGGGCTGAAGCTTTCTTT
>TRBJ1-5|NA|13|TRBV19
CASSRQGNQPQHF
TGTGCCAGTAGTCGACAGGGCAATCAGCCCCAGCATTTT
>TRBJ2-1|TRBD1|15|TRBV7-9
CASSLRTGNTNEQFF
TGTGCCAGCAGCTTAAGGACAGGGAATACGAATGAGCAGTTCTTC
>TRBJ2-2|NA|16|TRBV4-3
CASRSDYLANTGELFF
TGCGCCAGCAGGTCAGATTACCTCGCGAACACCGGGGAGCTGTTTTTT
>TRBJ1-3|TRBD1|18|TRBV19
CASSNDRVISNSGNTIYF
TGTGCCAGTAGTAACGACAGGGTAATATCCAACTCTGGAAACACCATATATTTT
>TRBJ2-7|TRBD2|15|TRBV13
CASSLIGLAGYEQYF
TGTGCCAGCAGCTTAATAGGACTAGCCGGATACGAGCAGTACTTC
>TRBJ1-2|TRBD1|13|TRBV30
CAWNFGTDYGYTF
TGTGCCTGGAATTTCGGGACAGACTATGGCTACACCTTC
>TRBJ2-7|NA|15|TRBV7-9
CASSFGRGKGYEQYF
TGTGCCAGCAGCTTCGGCCGGGGGAAGGGCTACGAGCAGTACTTC
>TRBJ1-1|TRBD1|16|TRBV10-1
CASSEDRERVNTEAFF
TGCGCCAGCAGTGAGGACAGGGAAAGGGTCAACACTGAAGCTTTCTTT
>TRBJ1-4|NA|14|TRBV4-1
CASQGQVKNEKLFF
TGCGCCAGCCAGGGACAAGTCAAAAATGAAAAACTGTTTTTT
>TRBJ2-1|NA|13|TRBV5-4
CASSLAGGNEQFF
TGTGCCAGCAGCTTGGCTGGGGGGAATGAGCAGTTCTTC
>TRBJ2-2|NA|15|TRBV30
CAGRRDSGNTGELFF
TGTGCCGGGAGGCGGGACAGCGGAAACACCGGGGAGCTGTTTTTT
>TRBJ2-5|NA|14|TRBV6-1
CASSEAQGWETQYF
TGTGCCAGCAGCGAAGCGCAGGGCTGGGAGACCCAGTACTTC
>TRBJ1-2|TRBD1|13|TRBV6-5
CASSSGTAWDYTF
TGTGCCAGCAGCTCTGGGACAGCTTGGGACTACACCTTC
>TRBJ1-2|TRBD1|14|TRBV6-5
CASSRTGYGYGYTF
TGTGCCAGCAGTCGGACAGGTTATGGCTATGGCTACACCTTC
>TRBJ2-3|TRBD2|15|TRBV30
CAGSVSLAGTDTQYF
TGTGCCGGGAGTGTGTCCCTAGCGGGGACAGATACGCAGTATTTT
>TRBJ2-7|NA|12|TRBV4-2
CASSRADYERYF
TGTGCCAGCAGCAGGGCCGACTACGAGCGGTACTTC
>TRBJ2-2|TRBD1|13|TRBV29-1
CSAGQPNTGELFF
TGCAGCGCGGGACAGCCGAACACCGGGGAGCTGTTTTTT
>TRBJ2-2|NA|16|TRBV5-1
CASSFSVAANTGELFF
TGCGCCAGCAGCTTCAGCGTGGCCGCGAACACCGGGGAGCTGTTTTTT
>TRBJ1-1|TRBD1|18|TRBV6-7
CASTRSRTGGFMNTEAFF
TGTGCCAGCACCCGATCCCGGACAGGGGGTTTCATGAACACTGAAGCTTTCTTT
>TRBJ1-4|TRBD1|18|TRBV7-8
CASSLTGTDNATNEKLFF
TGTGCCAGCAGCTTAACCGGGACAGACAATGCAACTAATGAAAAACTGTTTTTT
>TRBJ2-7|TRBD2|15|TRBV18
CASSANSGGAYEQYF
TGTGCCAGCTCAGCAAATAGCGGGGGGGCCTACGAGCAGTACTTC
>TRBJ2-7|TRBD2|16|TRBV7-9
CASSLVVLAGVAEQYF
TGTGCCAGCAGCTTAGTGGTTTTAGCGGGAGTAGCCGAGCAGTACTTC
>TRBJ1-5|NA|12|TRBV7-2
CASSPPSQPQHF
TGTGCCAGCAGCCCACCTAGTCAGCCCCAGCATTTT
>TRBJ2-3|TRBD2|17|TRBV7-2
CASSREAGGPSIDTQYF
TGTGCCAGCAGCCGCGAAGCGGGGGGGCCGTCTATAGATACGCAGTATTTT
>TRBJ2-7|NA|14|TRBV5-1
CASSLDWTSYEQYF
TGCGCCAGCAGCTTGGATTGGACATCCTACGAGCAGTACTTC
>TRBJ2-1|NA|15|TRBV19
CASTRPGDMNNEQFF
TGTGCCAGTACCCGCCCAGGGGATATGAACAATGAGCAGTTCTTC